This T cell receptor beta chain was recovered during a study of cytomegalovirus exposure and HLA in healthy donors. Points from the study as a whole: One later analysis reportedly identified an Asian-associated ancestry cluster that showed fewer N-insertions than the roughly 720-donor mean. TCR beta sequences numbering under 20,000 were associated with HLA alleles at 0.05 false discovery rate in a later analysis. In vitro work confirmed that a few CMV-associated chains recognize CMV antigens.

The CDR3 length is 17 residues. Trimming removed 5 bases from V and 6 bases from J; junction bases left unmatched: 15. Germline V gene data show CDR1 as SEHNR and CDR2 as FQNEAQ (reference sequence). The PCR had 60 Vbeta and 13 Jbeta primers. Original processing notes: In a later analysis, around 11 million of some 80 million unique beta chains occurred in at least two donors. The protocol was immunoSEQ multiplex PCR, while the TCRdb copy is restricted to in-frame clones and leaves out a portion. V, J and clone size are taken as reported in that table, and D and trimming were inferred from the DNA itself. The table has about 220,000 clones, 76% seen once. A word on this clone: Its matching antigen is unknown.

The rearrangement uses TRBV7-9 and TRBJ2-7; TRBD2 matches at 11 bases. The origin of this receptor is a man between 18 and 29 years old in good health and CMV-seronegative. Sequencing was carried out using PBMCs. The CDR3, as DNA: TGTGCCAGCAGCCCCCCGGGAGAAGGACTAGCGGGCCCCGAGCAGTACTTC. Encoded protein: CASSPPGEGLAGPEQYF.